The rows below give T cell receptor beta chains drawn from one sample of a study of human T cells and chemical hapten exposure. TCRdb passed the RACE reads through MiXCR, listing each CDR3 protein once. The data hold 200,000 to 300,000 distinct CDR3 sequences, with around 9.3% observed a single time. Sequenced material: whole blood, taken in connection with sensitization to the hapten diphenylcyclopropenone (DPC). All receptors derive from a middle-aged woman with alopecia areata. Some clones in this sample may be carry-over from other donors' samples. Each CDR3 is given with its conserved first and last residue. A D gene is named only where the DNA matches it firmly. Rows may omit the clone size; those that give it use once, few, many or a size class.

j_call: TRBJ1-2
clone_size: few
v_call: TRBV7-8
d_call: NA
cdr3_aa: CASADYYGYTF
cdr3_nt: TGTGCCAGCGCCGACTACTATGGCTACACCTTC

j_call: TRBJ2-1
clone_size: few
v_call: TRBV18
d_call: TRBD2
cdr3_aa: CASSPNEAGASYNEQFF
cdr3_nt: TGTGCCAGCTCACCTAATGAAGCGGGAGCCTCCTACAATGAGCAGTTCTTC

j_call: TRBJ2-3
clone_size: NA
v_call: TRBV20-1
d_call: TRBD2
cdr3_aa: CSARDGLAGRDTQYF
cdr3_nt: TGCAGTGCTAGAGATGGGTTAGCGGGACGAGATACGCAGTATTTT

j_call: TRBJ2-5
clone_size: few
v_call: TRBV6-2/TRBV6-3
d_call: NA
cdr3_aa: CASNQMGVETQYF
cdr3_nt: TGTGCCAGCAACCAGATGGGGGTAGAGACCCAGTACTTC

j_call: TRBJ2-1
clone_size: many
v_call: TRBV5-5
d_call: NA
cdr3_aa: CASSLAVAQAYNEQFF
cdr3_nt: TGTGCCAGCAGCTTGGCCGTCGCCCAGGCCTACAATGAGCAGTTCTTC

j_call: TRBJ2-7
clone_size: NA
v_call: TRBV12-3/TRBV12-4
d_call: TRBD2
cdr3_aa: CASSFVLAGPYEQYF
cdr3_nt: TGTGCCAGCAGTTTTGTTCTAGCGGGACCCTACGAGCAGTACTTC

j_call: TRBJ2-2
clone_size: NA
v_call: TRBV24-1
d_call: NA
cdr3_aa: CATQGRTNTGELFF
cdr3_nt: TGTGCCACCCAGGGACGGACGAACACCGGGGAGCTGTTTTTT

j_call: TRBJ1-1
clone_size: few
v_call: TRBV6-6
d_call: TRBD1
cdr3_aa: CASSSGTATEAFF
cdr3_nt: TGTGCCAGCAGTTCCGGGACAGCCACTGAAGCTTTCTTT

j_call: TRBJ2-7
clone_size: many
v_call: TRBV28
d_call: NA
cdr3_aa: CATSLGAYEQYF
cdr3_nt: TGTGCCACCTCCCTGGGAGCCTACGAGCAGTACTTC

j_call: TRBJ2-7
clone_size: NA
v_call: TRBV6-2/TRBV6-3
d_call: NA
cdr3_aa: CASTFQGPYEQYF
cdr3_nt: TGTGCCAGCACCTTCCAGGGCCCCTACGAGCAGTACTTC

j_call: TRBJ1-5
clone_size: few
v_call: TRBV4-1
d_call: TRBD1
cdr3_aa: CASSQDPGQGDQPQHF
cdr3_nt: TGCGCCAGCAGCCAAGATCCGGGACAGGGAGATCAGCCCCAGCATTTT

j_call: TRBJ1-3
clone_size: few
v_call: TRBV29-1
d_call: NA
cdr3_aa: CSGETRHTIYF
cdr3_nt: TGCAGCGGGGAAACGAGGCACACCATATATTTT

j_call: TRBJ2-7
clone_size: NA
v_call: TRBV6-5
d_call: TRBD2
cdr3_aa: CASSSPGGGYEQYF
cdr3_nt: TGTGCCAGCAGTTCCCCGGGAGGGGGATACGAGCAGTACTTC

j_call: TRBJ2-3
clone_size: few
v_call: TRBV18
d_call: NA
cdr3_aa: CASSPMASRGTDTQYF
cdr3_nt: TGTGCCAGCTCACCAATGGCTAGTAGAGGGACAGATACGCAGTATTTT

j_call: TRBJ2-1
clone_size: many
v_call: TRBV7-2
d_call: NA
cdr3_aa: CASSLELGEQFF
cdr3_nt: TGTGCCAGCAGCTTAGAGCTAGGTGAGCAGTTCTTC

j_call: TRBJ1-1
clone_size: many
v_call: TRBV29-1
d_call: TRBD1
cdr3_aa: CSAGQGTTEAFF
cdr3_nt: TGCAGCGCGGGACAGGGGACAACTGAAGCTTTCTTT

j_call: TRBJ1-5
clone_size: few
v_call: TRBV19
d_call: NA
cdr3_aa: CASKRGGVNQPQHF
cdr3_nt: TGTGCCAGTAAAAGGGGAGGTGTCAATCAGCCCCAGCATTTT

j_call: TRBJ2-1
clone_size: few
v_call: TRBV7-2
d_call: TRBD2
cdr3_aa: CASSLVGTSATNEQFF
cdr3_nt: TGTGCCAGCAGCTTAGTAGGGACTAGCGCGACTAATGAGCAGTTCTTC

j_call: TRBJ1-5
clone_size: few
v_call: TRBV5-5
d_call: NA
cdr3_aa: CASSLSPQVSNQPQHF
cdr3_nt: TGTGCCAGCAGCTTAAGTCCTCAGGTTAGCAATCAGCCCCAGCATTTT

j_call: TRBJ1-1
clone_size: many
v_call: TRBV27
d_call: NA
cdr3_aa: CASSYLGASNTEAFF
cdr3_nt: TGTGCCAGCAGTTATTTGGGGGCATCGAACACTGAAGCTTTCTTT

j_call: TRBJ2-1
clone_size: few
v_call: TRBV21-1
d_call: NA
cdr3_aa: CASSKGQGAGEQFF
cdr3_nt: TGTGCCAGCAGCAAAGGACAAGGGGCGGGGGAGCAGTTCTTC

j_call: TRBJ1-5
clone_size: few
v_call: TRBV6-2/TRBV6-3
d_call: NA
cdr3_aa: CASSYGPYRATQPQHF
cdr3_nt: TGTGCCAGCAGTTACGGGCCCTACAGGGCTACTCAGCCCCAGCATTTT

j_call: TRBJ1-4
clone_size: many
v_call: TRBV7-9
d_call: NA
cdr3_aa: CASSSKVELFF
cdr3_nt: TGTGCCAGCAGCTCCAAGGTTGAACTGTTTTTT

j_call: TRBJ2-7
clone_size: few
v_call: TRBV9
d_call: TRBD1
cdr3_aa: CASSRTGGVYEQYF
cdr3_nt: TGTGCCAGCAGCCGAACAGGGGGCGTCTACGAGCAGTACTTC

j_call: TRBJ1-6
clone_size: NA
v_call: TRBV6-6
d_call: TRBD1
cdr3_aa: CASSRSAGGDSPLHF
cdr3_nt: TGTGCCAGCAGTCGTTCAGCAGGGGGGGATTCACCCCTCCACTTT

j_call: TRBJ1-2
clone_size: many
v_call: TRBV6-5
d_call: TRBD1
cdr3_aa: CASSYSGQGAFYGYTF
cdr3_nt: TGTGCCAGCAGTTACTCGGGTCAGGGGGCTTTCTATGGCTACACCTTC

j_call: TRBJ2-5
clone_size: NA
v_call: TRBV7-9
d_call: TRBD2
cdr3_aa: CASSLSSGRDGETQYF
cdr3_nt: TGTGCCAGCAGCTTATCTAGCGGGAGGGATGGAGAGACCCAGTACTTC

j_call: TRBJ2-1
clone_size: many
v_call: TRBV20-1
d_call: NA
cdr3_aa: CSGPGEAGSYNEQFF
cdr3_nt: TGCAGTGGCCCCGGGGAGGCAGGGTCCTACAATGAGCAGTTCTTC

j_call: TRBJ2-1
clone_size: NA
v_call: TRBV7-3
d_call: NA
cdr3_aa: CASSSNSGSLNEQFF
cdr3_nt: TGTGCCAGCAGCTCCAACTCAGGGAGTCTTAATGAGCAGTTCTTC

j_call: TRBJ1-2
clone_size: many
v_call: TRBV6-5
d_call: NA
cdr3_aa: CASSYGQGKDYTF
cdr3_nt: TGTGCCAGCAGTTATGGGCAGGGGAAAGACTACACCTTC

j_call: TRBJ2-5
clone_size: few
v_call: TRBV7-9
d_call: TRBD2
cdr3_aa: CASSLNILRGLAGRRRDQETQYF
cdr3_nt: TGTGCCAGCAGCTTAAACATCTTGCGTGGACTAGCGGGAAGAAGGAGGGACCAAGAGACCCAGTACTTC

j_call: TRBJ1-2
clone_size: few
v_call: TRBV29-1
d_call: TRBD1
cdr3_aa: CSVPGQGVNYGYTF
cdr3_nt: TGCAGCGTCCCCGGACAGGGAGTTAACTATGGCTACACCTTC

j_call: TRBJ2-2
clone_size: many
v_call: TRBV7-7
d_call: TRBD2
cdr3_aa: CASSWTSSTGELFF
cdr3_nt: TGTGCTAGCAGTTGGACTAGTAGCACCGGGGAGCTGTTTTTT

j_call: TRBJ1-2
clone_size: few
v_call: TRBV12-3/TRBV12-4
d_call: NA
cdr3_aa: CASSLAGYSGYTF
cdr3_nt: TGTGCCAGCAGTTTAGCGGGTTACAGCGGCTACACCTTC

j_call: TRBJ2-1
clone_size: few
v_call: TRBV7-6
d_call: NA
cdr3_aa: CASSFGPSFSNEQFF
cdr3_nt: TGTGCCAGCAGCTTTGGCCCGTCGTTTTCTAATGAGCAGTTCTTC

j_call: TRBJ2-2
clone_size: NA
v_call: TRBV24-1
d_call: NA
cdr3_aa: CATNGGNTGELFF
cdr3_nt: TGTGCCACCAATGGGGGGAACACCGGGGAGCTGTTTTTT

j_call: TRBJ2-7
clone_size: few
v_call: TRBV6-5
d_call: TRBD2
cdr3_aa: CASTPGGWGEQYF
cdr3_nt: TGTGCCAGCACCCCGGGGGGATGGGGCGAGCAGTACTTC

j_call: TRBJ2-2
clone_size: NA
v_call: TRBV4-3
d_call: NA
cdr3_aa: CASSQGDPLRTGELFF
cdr3_nt: TGCGCCAGCAGCCAAGGGGACCCCCTAAGGACCGGGGAGCTGTTTTTT